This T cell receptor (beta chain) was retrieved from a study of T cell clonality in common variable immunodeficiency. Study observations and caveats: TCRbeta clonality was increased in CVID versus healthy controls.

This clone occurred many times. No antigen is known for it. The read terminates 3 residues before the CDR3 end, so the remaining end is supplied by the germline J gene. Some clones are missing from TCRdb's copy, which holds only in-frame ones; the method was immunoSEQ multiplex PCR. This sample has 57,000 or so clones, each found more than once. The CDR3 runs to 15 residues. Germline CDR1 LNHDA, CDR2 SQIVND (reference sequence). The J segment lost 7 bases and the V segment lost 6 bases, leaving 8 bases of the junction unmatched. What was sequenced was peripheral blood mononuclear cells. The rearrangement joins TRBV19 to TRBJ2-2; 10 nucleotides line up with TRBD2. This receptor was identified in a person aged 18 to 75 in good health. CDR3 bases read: TGTGCCAGTAGAAGGCTAGCGGGAGTTGGCGGGGAG. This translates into CASRRLAGVGGE. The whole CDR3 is CASRRLAGVGGELFF. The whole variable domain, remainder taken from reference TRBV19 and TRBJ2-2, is DGGITQSPKYLFRKEGQNVTLSCEQNLNHDAMYWYRQDPGQGLRLIYYSQIVNDFQKGDIAEGYSVSREKKESFPLTVTSAQKNPTAFYLCASRRLAGVGGELFFGEGSRLTVL.